The 13 T cell receptor beta chains below all came from one sample that was sequenced in a study of T-cell memory formation after mild COVID-19. One entry per CDR3 protein results from TCRdb running MiXCR on the 5' RACE reads. Of 500,000 to 600,000 distinct CDR3 sequences listed, 18% are singletons. Sequenced sample: PBMCs or a T cell subset sorted from them (not recorded which). These receptors were collected from an adult woman who had mild COVID-19 (a few samples of this study predate the infection). Cell type and time point are not known.

The chain joins TRBV6-2 or TRBV6-3 to TRBJ2-2, with 10 bases fitting TRBD1. CDR1 is MNHEY, CDR2 SVGEGT, per germline. V gave up 0 bases and J gave up 6 bases; unmatched junction bases: 4. The CDR3 is made up of 16 amino acids. CDR3 residues: CASSYSLGQGAGELFF. The CDR3, as DNA: TGTGCCAGCAGTTACTCCCTAGGACAGGGGGCCGGGGAGCTGTTTTTT.

This clonotype was detected only a few times. The genes are TRBV5-1 and TRBJ2-5; D is perhaps TRBD1 or TRBD2 (5 bases each). The CDR3 runs 14 residues. CDR1 is SGHRS, CDR2 YFSETQ, per germline. The V and J ends lost 4 bases and 1 base respectively, with 11 bases between them. The CDR3 loop reads CASSRGPSQETQYF. The CDR3, as DNA: TGCGCCAGCAGCCGGGGACCGAGCCAAGAGACCCAGTACTTC.

This clonotype was seen only a few times. The chain is built from TRBV27 and TRBJ1-2; tentative D call: TRBD1 (6 bases). The CDR3 extends over 14 amino acids. V was clipped by 2 bases and J by 0 bases, with 7 bases between them. CDR1 MNHEY and CDR2 SMNVEV come from the germline V gene (reference sequence). For the CDR3, the DNA is TGTGCCAGCAGTTTAAAGGGGGCTAACTATGGCTACACCTTC. It is translated as CASSLKGANYGYTF.

This clonotype was observed many times. V is TRBV7-9 and J is TRBJ2-7; no clear D gene. V was cut by 0 bases and J by 6 bases, with 3 bases left in between. The germline V gene encodes CDR1 SEHNR and CDR2 FQNEAQ (reference sequence). The CDR3 loop spans 11 amino acids. CDR3 sequence reads: CASSLAGEQYF. The CDR3 coding sequence is TGTGCCAGCAGCTTAGCAGGCGAGCAGTACTTC.

As for this clonotype: The CDR3 ends on some other residue instead of the conserved phenylalanine or tryptophan, so this is likely a read error. The rearrangement joins TRBV7-6 to TRBJ1-1; 11 bases agree with TRBD1. V dropped 5 bases and J dropped 4; count of bases not matched to a gene: 6. The CDR3 consists of 15 residues. Germline assignment: CDR1 SGHVS and CDR2 FNYEAQ. CDR3: CASSRDRGLSTEAFL. The CDR3 nucleotides read TGTGCCAGCAGCCGGGACAGGGGGTTGAGCACTGAAGCTTTCTTG.

This clonotype was counted only a few times. The chain carries TRBV5-1 and TRBJ2-1, with D maybe TRBD2 (6 bases). Germline assignment: CDR1 SGHRS and CDR2 YFSETQ. This CDR3 region has 16 residues. Between the trimmed V and J ends, which lost 4 bases and 6 bases, there was a span of 20 bases. In DNA form, the CDR3 reads TGCGCCAGCAGCCTCCCAACGGGAGAGTTTTCCAATGAGCAGTTCTTC. It encodes CASSLPTGEFSNEQFF. The full variable domain, rest sourced from reference TRBV5-1 and TRBJ2-1, is KAGVTQTPRYLIKTRGQQVTLSCSPISGHRSVSWYQQTPGQGLQFLFEYFSETQRNKGNFPGRFSGRQFSNSRSEMNVSTLELGDSALYLCASSLPTGEFSNEQFFGPGTRLTVL.

The chain couples TRBV7-8 to TRBJ2-1; TRBD2 matches 7 bases. CDR1 and CDR2 (germline): SGHVS, FQNEAQ. V dropped 5 bases and J dropped 3; count of bases not matched to a gene: 22. This CDR3 contains 20 residues. CDR3 in DNA: TGTGCCAGCAGCATAGGAATCAACCCTCGTGGGCGGGAGCACTACAATGAGCAGTTCTTC. Residues: CASSIGINPRGREHYNEQFF.

The chain recombines TRBV2 with TRBJ1-2; D is ambiguous. CDR3 length: 12 amino acids. CDR1 is SNHLY and CDR2 is FYNNEI in the germline V gene. V shed 11 bases and J shed 0 bases, with 10 bases lying between them. CDR3: CARRAANYGYTF. CDR3 sequence (DNA): TGTGCCCGGCGGGCAGCTAACTATGGCTACACCTTC.

V usage is TRBV29-1 and J usage is TRBJ2-2; D is unclear. This CDR3 region has 11 residues. Trimming cost V 5 bases and J 4 bases, with 5 bases left between them. Germline CDR1 is SQVTM and CDR2 is ANQGSEA. The CDR3 bases are TGCAGCGTTCGGACCACCGGGGAGCTGTTTTTT. Translated, it gives CSVRTTGELFF.

The rearrangement uses TRBV4-1 and TRBJ2-7, with TRBD1 identical over 7 bases. The CDR3 runs to 13 residues. CDR1 is MGHRA and CDR2 is YSYEKL in the germline V gene. V shed 8 bases and J 5 bases; nucleotides not matched to a gene: 9. As DNA, the CDR3 is TGCGCCAGCCGCCGACAGGGAAGCAACGAGCAGTACTTC. It yields the protein CASRRQGSNEQYF.

The chain carries TRBV6-2 or TRBV6-3 and TRBJ1-5; the D gene is possibly TRBD1 (5 bases). V dropped 6 bases and J dropped 10 bases, with 25 bases sitting between them. Germline V gives CDR1 MNHEY, CDR2 SVGEGT. The CDR3 is 16 residues long. The CDR3 loop is CASRDPGPLKVSPQHF. The CDR3, as DNA: TGTGCCAGCAGAGATCCGGGACCATTAAAGGTCTCTCCCCAGCATTTT.

This clonotype turned up a few times. The rearrangement joins TRBV19 to TRBJ2-5, with D perhaps TRBD1 (5 bases). Looked up from germline, CDR1 is LNHDA and CDR2 is SQIVND (reference sequence). Trimming left V 7 bases short and J 4 bases short, with 13 bases between. The CDR3 totals 13 residues. CDR3 protein: CASISPGPETQYF. CDR3 DNA sequence: TGTGCCAGTATTAGTCCAGGGCCAGAGACCCAGTACTTC. The whole variable domain, remainder taken from reference TRBV19 and TRBJ2-5, is DGGITQSPKYLFRKEGQNVTLSCEQNLNHDAMYWYRQDPGQGLRLIYYSQIVNDFQKGDIAEGYSVSREKKESFPLTVTSAQKNPTAFYLCASISPGPETQYFGPGTRLLVL.

This clonotype occurred many times. Here the CDR3 reads CASSPGTSGAISPYEQYF. The CDR3 DNA reads TGCGCCAGCAGCCCCGGGACTAGCGGGGCCATCTCCCCGTACGAGCAGTACTTC. This chain uses TRBV5-1 with TRBJ2-7, with TRBD2 identical over 13 bases. J gave up 4 bases and V 4 bases, and 14 bases lay outside the gene matches. CDR1 and CDR2 from the germline V gene are SGHRS and YFSETQ. The CDR3 spans 18 residues.